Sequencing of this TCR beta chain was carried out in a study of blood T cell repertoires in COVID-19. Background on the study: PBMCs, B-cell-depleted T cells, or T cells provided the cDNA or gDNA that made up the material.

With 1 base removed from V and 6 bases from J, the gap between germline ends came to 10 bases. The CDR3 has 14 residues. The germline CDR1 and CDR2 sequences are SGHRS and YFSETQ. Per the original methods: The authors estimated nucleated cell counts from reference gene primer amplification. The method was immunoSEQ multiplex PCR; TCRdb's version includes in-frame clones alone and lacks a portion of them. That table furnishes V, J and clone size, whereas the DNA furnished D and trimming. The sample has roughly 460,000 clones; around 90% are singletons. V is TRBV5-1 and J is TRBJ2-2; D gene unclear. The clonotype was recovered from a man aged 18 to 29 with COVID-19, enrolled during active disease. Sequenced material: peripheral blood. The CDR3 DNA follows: TGCGCCAGCAGCTTGAGCCTAGTGGCCGGGGAGCTGTTTTTT. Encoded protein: CASSLSLVAGELFF.